The source of this T cell receptor (beta chain) is a study of beta chain features in type 1 diabetes. All sorted populations exceeded 98% purity. All of the isolated RNA was reverse transcribed, so expressed TCRB transcripts were sequenced. Naive, central memory and regulatory T cell samples came to a mean of roughly 3.6 million reads. Here immunoSEQ multiplex PCR was the method, and the copy in TCRdb shows in-frame clones only, minus some. Altogether 600,000 to 700,000 clones are present, 10% to 15% being singletons, with the ten largest covering around 0.022%. Study-wide findings and caveats: The study found moderately but significantly shorter TCRB CDR3s in all four CD4+ subsets of Type 1 diabetes patients.

The V and J ends lost 5 bases and 2 bases respectively, with 6 bases between them. CDR3 length equals 13 residues. The germline V gene has CDR1 LGHNA and CDR2 YNFKEQ. This clone was counted between two and nine times. As yet, its antigen is unknown. The V gene is TRBV4-2, the J gene TRBJ2-2; D gene unclear. This sequence was found in a man younger than 30 with type 1 diabetes. The sequenced material came from naive CD4+ T cells from blood. CDR3 region: CASSGDNTGELFF. Here the CDR3 DNA reads TGTGCCAGCAGCGGGGATAACACCGGGGAGCTGTTTTTT.